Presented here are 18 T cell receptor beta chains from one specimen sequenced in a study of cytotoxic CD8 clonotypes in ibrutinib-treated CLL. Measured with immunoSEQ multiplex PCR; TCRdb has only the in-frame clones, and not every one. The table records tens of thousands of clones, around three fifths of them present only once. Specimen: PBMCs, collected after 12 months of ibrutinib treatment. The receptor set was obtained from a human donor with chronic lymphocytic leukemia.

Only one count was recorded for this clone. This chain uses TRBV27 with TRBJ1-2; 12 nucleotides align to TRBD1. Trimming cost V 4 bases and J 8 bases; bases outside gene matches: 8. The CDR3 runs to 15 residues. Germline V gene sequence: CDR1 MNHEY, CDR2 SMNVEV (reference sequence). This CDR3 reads CASSYLGQGAGGYTF. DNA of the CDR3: TGTGCCAGCAGTTATTTGGGACAGGGGGCTGGGGGCTACACCTTC.

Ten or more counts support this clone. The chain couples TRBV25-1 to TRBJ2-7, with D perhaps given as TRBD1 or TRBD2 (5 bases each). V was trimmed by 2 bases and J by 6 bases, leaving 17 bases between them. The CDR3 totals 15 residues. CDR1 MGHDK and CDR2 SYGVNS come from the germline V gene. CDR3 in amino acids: CASSENQGVYSEQYF. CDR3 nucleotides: TGTGCCAGCAGTGAAAATCAGGGAGTATACTCCGAGCAGTACTTC.

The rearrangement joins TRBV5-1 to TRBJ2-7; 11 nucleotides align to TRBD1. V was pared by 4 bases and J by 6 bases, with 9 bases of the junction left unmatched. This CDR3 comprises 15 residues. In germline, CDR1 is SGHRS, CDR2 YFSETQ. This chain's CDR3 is CASSLIGQGASEQYF. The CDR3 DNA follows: TGCGCCAGCAGCCTCATAGGACAGGGGGCTTCCGAGCAGTACTTC.

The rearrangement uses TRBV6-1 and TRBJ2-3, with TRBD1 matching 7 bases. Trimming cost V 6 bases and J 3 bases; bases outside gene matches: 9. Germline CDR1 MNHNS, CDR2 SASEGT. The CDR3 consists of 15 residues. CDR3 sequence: CASSGEGARTDTQYF. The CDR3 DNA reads TGTGCCAGCAGCGGAGAGGGGGCGAGGACAGATACGCAGTATTTT.

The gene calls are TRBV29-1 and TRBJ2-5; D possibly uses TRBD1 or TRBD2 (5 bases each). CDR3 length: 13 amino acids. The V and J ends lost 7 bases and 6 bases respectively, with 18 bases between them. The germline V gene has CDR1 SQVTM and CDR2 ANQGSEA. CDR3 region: CSGRWGFYKTQYF. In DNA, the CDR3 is TGCAGCGGGAGGTGGGGGTTTTACAAGACCCAGTACTTC.

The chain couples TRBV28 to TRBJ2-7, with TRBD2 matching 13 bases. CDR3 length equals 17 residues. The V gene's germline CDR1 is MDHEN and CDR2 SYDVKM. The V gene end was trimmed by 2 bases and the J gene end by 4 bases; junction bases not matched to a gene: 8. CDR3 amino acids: CASSLGLAGESGYEQYF. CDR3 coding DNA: TGTGCCAGCAGTTTAGGACTAGCGGGAGAATCGGGATACGAGCAGTACTTC.

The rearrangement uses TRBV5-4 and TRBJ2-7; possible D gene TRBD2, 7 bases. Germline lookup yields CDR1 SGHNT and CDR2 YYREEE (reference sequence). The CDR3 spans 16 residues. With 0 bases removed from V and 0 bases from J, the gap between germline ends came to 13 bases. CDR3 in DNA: TGTGCCAGCAGCTTGGGGACAGCGGGAAGCTCCTACGAGCAGTACTTC. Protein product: CASSLGTAGSSYEQYF.

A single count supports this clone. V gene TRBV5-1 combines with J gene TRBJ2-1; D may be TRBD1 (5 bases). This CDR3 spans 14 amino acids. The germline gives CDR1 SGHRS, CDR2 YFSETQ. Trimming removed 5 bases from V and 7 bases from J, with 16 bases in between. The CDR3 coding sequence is TGCGCCAGCAGTGGTGGGGCGGCCCCAAATGAGCAGTTCTTC. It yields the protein CASSGGAAPNEQFF.

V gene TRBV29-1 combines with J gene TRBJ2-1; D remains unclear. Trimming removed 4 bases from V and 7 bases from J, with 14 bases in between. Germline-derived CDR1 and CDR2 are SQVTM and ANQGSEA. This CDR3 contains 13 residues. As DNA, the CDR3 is TGCAGCGTTGCGAATAAAGAAGGGAATGAGCAGTTCTTC. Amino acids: CSVANKEGNEQFF.

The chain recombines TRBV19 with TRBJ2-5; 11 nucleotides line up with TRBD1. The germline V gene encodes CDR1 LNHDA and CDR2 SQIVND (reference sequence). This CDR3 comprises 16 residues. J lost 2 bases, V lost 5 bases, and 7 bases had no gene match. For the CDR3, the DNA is TGTGCCAGTAGTGTCCTTCGGGACAGGGGGCAAGAGACCCAGTACTTC. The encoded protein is CASSVLRDRGQETQYF.

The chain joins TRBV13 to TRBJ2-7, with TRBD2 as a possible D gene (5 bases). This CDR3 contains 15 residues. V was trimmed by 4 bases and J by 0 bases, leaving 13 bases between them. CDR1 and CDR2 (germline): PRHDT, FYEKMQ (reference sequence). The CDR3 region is CASSSLGSGSYEQYF. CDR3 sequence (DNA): TGTGCCAGCAGCTCCCTGGGGAGCGGCTCCTACGAGCAGTACTTC.

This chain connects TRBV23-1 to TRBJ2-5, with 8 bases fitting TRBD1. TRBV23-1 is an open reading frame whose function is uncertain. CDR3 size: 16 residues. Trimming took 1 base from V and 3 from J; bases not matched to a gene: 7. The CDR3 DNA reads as TGCGCCAGCAGTCAATTGGACAGGGCTCCTGAAGAGACCCAGTACTTC. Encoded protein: CASSQLDRAPEETQYF.

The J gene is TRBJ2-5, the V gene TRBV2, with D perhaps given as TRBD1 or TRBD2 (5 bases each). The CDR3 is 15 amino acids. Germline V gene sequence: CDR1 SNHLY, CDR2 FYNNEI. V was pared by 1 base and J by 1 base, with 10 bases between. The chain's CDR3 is CASSEVWGSQETQYF. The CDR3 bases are TGTGCCAGCAGTGAAGTGTGGGGGAGCCAAGAGACCCAGTACTTC.

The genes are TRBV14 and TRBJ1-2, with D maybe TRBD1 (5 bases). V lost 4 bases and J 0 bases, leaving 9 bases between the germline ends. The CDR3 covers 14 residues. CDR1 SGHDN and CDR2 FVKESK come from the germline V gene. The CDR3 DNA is TGTGCCAGCAGCCTGTCGGGGGCTAACTATGGCTACACCTTC. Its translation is CASSLSGANYGYTF.

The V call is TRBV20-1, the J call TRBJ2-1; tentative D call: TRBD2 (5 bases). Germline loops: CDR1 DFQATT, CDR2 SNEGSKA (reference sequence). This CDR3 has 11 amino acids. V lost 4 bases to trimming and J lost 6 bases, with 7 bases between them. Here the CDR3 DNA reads TGCAGTGCTAAAGCGGCCAATGAGCAGTTCTTC. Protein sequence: CSAKAANEQFF.

The CDR3 DNA sequence: TGTGCCAGCCAGGGGAGGGCCCGGATGGATACGCAGTATTTT. Its translation: CASQGRARMDTQYF. This chain connects TRBV6-6 to TRBJ2-3; possible D gene TRBD2, 7 bases. The CDR3 consists of 14 residues. In germline, CDR1 is MNHNY, CDR2 SVGAGI (reference sequence). Trimming took off 8 bases at V and 6 bases at J, with 18 bases between the two ends.

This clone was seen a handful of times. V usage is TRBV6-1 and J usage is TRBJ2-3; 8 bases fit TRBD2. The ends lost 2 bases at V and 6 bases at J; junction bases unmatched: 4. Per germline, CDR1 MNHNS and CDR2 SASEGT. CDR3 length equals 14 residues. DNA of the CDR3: TGTGCCAGCAGTGAATCCGGGGGGGAGGATACGCAGTATTTT. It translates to CASSESGGEDTQYF.

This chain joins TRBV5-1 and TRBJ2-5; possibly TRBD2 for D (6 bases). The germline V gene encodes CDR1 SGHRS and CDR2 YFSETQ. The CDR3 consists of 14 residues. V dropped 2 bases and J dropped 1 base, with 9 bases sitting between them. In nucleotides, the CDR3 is TGCGCCAGCAGCTTTGGGGGACTCCAAGAGACCCAGTACTTC. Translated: CASSFGGLQETQYF.